The subject of this entry is one TCR beta chain. The antigen remains undetermined. This entry belongs to a study of T cell responses to AZD1222 COVID-19 vaccine. Broader study findings: Donors in the cohort were predominantly white British and more often female, and clonal diversity was possibly underestimated.

The CDR3 has 13 residues. The germline CDR1 and CDR2 sequences are MGHDK and SYGVNS. Trimming left V 5 bases short and J 7 bases short, with 9 bases between. Assay used: immunoSEQ multiplex PCR; TCRdb lists only in-frame clones, some missing. The table has about 120,000 clones, about 90% seen once. Sequencing was performed on peripheral blood, taken on day 0 of AZD1222 vaccination. This clonotype originated in an adult in good health. This chain connects TRBV25-1 to TRBJ1-6; D might be TRBD1 (5 bases). DNA for the CDR3: TGTGCCAGCAGTCTCGGGGGAAATTCACCCCTCCACTTT. Protein product: CASSLGGNSPLHF.